This TCR beta chain was recovered during a study of OX40 agonist ivuxolimab in advanced cancers. Overall study: The patients received agonistic anti-OX40 (CD134) antibody ivuxolimab. Partial responses occurred in three patients (one hepatocellular carcinoma, two cutaneous melanoma). General observations from the study: Antigen specificity was not determined for the expanded peripheral T cells.

CDR1 and CDR2 (germline): LNHDA, SQIVND (reference sequence). The CDR3 runs 13 residues. V was pared by 9 bases and J by 5 bases, with 8 bases of the junction left unmatched. Baseline was the first blood sampling point, followed by cycle 4 day 1 and cycle 7 day 1. This table comes from immunoSEQ multiplex PCR, and its TCRdb copy is limited to in-frame clones, with some not included. Here the sample spans roughly 69,000 clones, roughly 90% being singletons. As regards this clone: Its antigen is as yet unknown.

This rearrangement joins TRBV19 to TRBJ2-7; 9 bases fit TRBD2. This sample comprised CD4+ or CD8+ T cells sorted from blood, obtained in a trial of the OX40 agonist ivuxolimab. The sequence came from an adult with an advanced solid tumor such as melanoma, head and neck, liver or kidney cancer. The DNA for the CDR3 is TGTGCCAGCAGCGGGAGGAGCCTCCACGAGCAGTACTTC. It translates to CASSGRSLHEQYF. The variable domain in full, completed from reference TRBV19 and TRBJ2-7, reads DGGITQSPKYLFRKEGQNVTLSCEQNLNHDAMYWYRQDPGQGLRLIYYSQIVNDFQKGDIAEGYSVSREKKESFPLTVTSAQKNPTAFYLCASSGRSLHEQYFGPGTRLTVT.